One TCR beta chain is described in this entry. This entry comes from a study of blood T cells in healthy people across ages. The germline V gene has CDR1 SEHNR and CDR2 FQNEAQ (reference sequence). There are 15 residues in the CDR3. V lost 2 bases, J lost 0 bases, and 3 bases stayed unmatched. The use of a sample-barcoded 5' primer and a J-beta primer mix characterized a second PCR of roughly 6 to 12 cycles. MiXCR, run by TCRdb on the 5' RACE reads, gives a single entry per CDR3 protein. This sample yields some 760,000 distinct CDR3 sequences, of which roughly 25% are seen a single time; more than 8.5% belongs to the top ten. These same data were also listed under a study on T cells of mothers and their children.

The specimen sequenced was blood. The receptor comes from a boy between 10 and 17 years old in good health. The rearrangement links TRBV7-9 to TRBJ1-2; 7 nucleotides match TRBD1. DNA of the CDR3: TGTGCCAGCAGCTTACAGGGGGAGACTAACTATGGCTACACCTTC. As protein: CASSLQGETNYGYTF.